These 31 T cell receptor beta chains were all obtained from the same sample, sequenced in a study of T-cell reconstitution after alpha-beta-depleted transplantation in children. Unique molecular identifiers tagged the TCRbeta library. TCRdb passed the PCR reads through MiXCR, listing each CDR3 protein once. The sample records around 700,000 distinct CDR3 sequences, about an eighth being singletons. Sequencing used PBMCs, obtained before TCRalphabeta/CD19-depleted stem cell transplant. The receptor source for this set is a girl aged 2-15 years with congenital amegakaryocytic thrombocytopenia, due to receive a stem cell transplant.

This clonotype was recorded many times. The chain links TRBV10-3 to TRBJ2-3; D perhaps matches TRBD2 (6 bases). CDR3 length equals 16 residues. Trimming took off 3 bases at V and 0 bases at J, with 13 bases between the two ends. Germline V lookup: CDR1 ENHRY, CDR2 SYGVKD. The CDR3 coding sequence is TGTGCCATCAGTGAAAGGGCGGGACCTAGCACAGATACGCAGTATTTT. Amino acids: CAISERAGPSTDTQYF.

Of note for this clonotype: A much more abundant neighbour one base away suggests this may be a read error. The chain combines TRBV12-3 or TRBV12-4 with TRBJ2-7; D gene uncertain. The CDR3 has 15 residues. The CDR3 sequence: CASSPGVREAYEQNF. The CDR3 region has the DNA TGTGCCAGCAGCCCAGGAGTTAGAGAGGCCTACGAGCAGAACTTC.

This clonotype showed up just a few times. The chain employs TRBV5-1 and TRBJ1-2; D may be TRBD1 (5 bases). The CDR3 runs to 14 residues. The germline V gene has CDR1 SGHRS and CDR2 YFSETQ. V gave up 8 bases and J gave up 8 bases, with 22 bases separating them. The CDR3 region is CASYPGASLQGYTF. CDR3 DNA: TGCGCCAGTTACCCCGGGGCATCTCTTCAGGGCTACACCTTC.

This clonotype was counted only a few times. The CDR3 coding sequence is TGTGCCTGGAGTGTTGTGGGGCCGTTTAATGAGCAGTTCTTC. Translating it yields CAWSVVGPFNEQFF. The chain uses TRBV30 and TRBJ2-1; D possibly corresponds to TRBD1 (5 bases). The CDR3 sequence is 14 residues long. Trimming took 0 bases from V and 7 from J, leaving 13 bases between them. Germline V gene sequence: CDR1 GTSNPN, CDR2 SVGIG (reference sequence).

Turning to this clonotype: At one of its ends the junction is not consistent with the germline gene, which may arise from a read error. The genes are TRBV29-1 and TRBJ1-1; 7 bases line up with TRBD1. The germline CDR1 and CDR2 sequences are SQVTM and ANQGSEA. The CDR3 is 12 residues long. The CDR3 reads CSVGQPNTEAIF. The CDR3 region has the DNA TGCAGCGTGGGACAGCCAAACACTGAAGCTATCTTT.

In the case of this clonotype: A much larger clone sits a single nucleotide away, making a read error possible. CDR3: CASSTSGSLRTGELFF. The CDR3 nucleotides are TGTGCCAGCAGCACCTCGGGGTCTCTGCGCACCGGGGAGCTGTTTTTT. The genes are TRBV11-2 and TRBJ2-2, with D possibly matching TRBD2 (5 bases). The CDR3 runs to 16 residues. The germline V gene encodes CDR1 SGHAT and CDR2 FQNNGV. The V end was cut by 5 bases, the J end by 4 bases, with 17 bases between.

This clonotype was seen a handful of times. The rearrangement uses TRBV7-6 and TRBJ2-3, with D possibly being TRBD1 or TRBD2 (6 bases each). Trimming took 5 bases from V and 2 from J, leaving 20 bases between them. The CDR3 contains 17 residues. Per the germline V gene, CDR1 is SGHVS and CDR2 is FNYEAQ. The CDR3 bases are TGTGCCAGCAGCCTGGAGGGGGACGTCCGGATCACAGATACGCAGTATTTT. Translating gives CASSLEGDVRITDTQYF.

This clonotype has ten or more counts. The genes are TRBV5-1 and TRBJ1-2; 7 positions agree with TRBD1. From germline, CDR1 is SGHRS and CDR2 YFSETQ. CDR3 length: 15 residues. With 1 base clipped from V and 0 bases from J, the junction kept 3 bases outside the gene matches. CDR3 in DNA: TGCGCCAGCAGCTTGAACAGGGGTGCTAACTATGGCTACACCTTC. Protein: CASSLNRGANYGYTF.

The chain recombines TRBV7-9 with TRBJ2-1, with D unclear. V was trimmed by 5 bases and J by 4 bases, leaving 12 bases between them. The germline gives CDR1 SEHNR, CDR2 FQNEAQ (reference sequence). The CDR3 consists of 14 residues. CDR3 residues: CASSERWEYNEQFF. The CDR3 region has the DNA TGTGCCAGCAGCGAAAGGTGGGAATACAATGAGCAGTTCTTC.

This clonotype was seen a few times. V usage is TRBV12-5 and J usage is TRBJ2-1; 15 nucleotides agree with TRBD2. CDR1 LGHNT and CDR2 FRNRAP come from the germline V gene. V was pared by 4 bases and J by 8 bases, with 3 bases of the junction left unmatched. The CDR3 runs to 15 residues. The DNA of the CDR3 is TGTGCTAGTGGTTCCGGACTAGCGGGAGGGTATGAGCAGTTCTTC. Amino acids: CASGSGLAGGYEQFF.

This clonotype showed up just a few times. The chain combines TRBV5-6 with TRBJ1-2, with 7 bases that match TRBD1. With V trimmed by 4 bases and J by 4 bases, 7 bases remained unmatched. CDR1 SGHDT and CDR2 YYEEEE come from the germline V gene. This CDR3 spans 14 amino acids. Here the CDR3 DNA reads TGTGCCAGCAGCATGGGACAGCCCTCCTATGGCTACACCTTC. This translates into CASSMGQPSYGYTF.

This clonotype occurred a few times. The chain joins TRBV12-3 or TRBV12-4 to TRBJ2-7, with 8 bases matching TRBD1. The CDR3 is 17 residues long. J gave up 0 bases and V 5 bases, and 12 bases lay outside the gene matches. The CDR3 is CASSLEGTGQSSYEQYF. DNA of the CDR3: TGTGCCAGCAGTCTAGAGGGGACAGGTCAAAGCTCCTACGAGCAGTACTTC.

This clonotype was found many times. This chain uses TRBV5-1 with TRBJ2-2; either TRBD1 or TRBD2 may fit D (6 bases each). Germline V CDR1 and CDR2: SGHRS, YFSETQ. V was cut by 7 bases and J by 2 bases, with 21 bases left in between. The CDR3 is 17 amino acids. Here the CDR3 DNA reads TGCGCCAGCGGGCCTTGGGGGGCAGGACGTAACACCGGGGAGCTGTTTTTT. Translated: CASGPWGAGRNTGELFF.

The chain uses TRBV10-2 and TRBJ2-7; D could derive from TRBD1 or TRBD2 (5 bases each). Trimming shortened V by 4 bases and J by 3 bases, and 19 bases separated the two germline ends. The germline V gene has CDR1 WSHSY and CDR2 SAAADI. The CDR3 runs to 16 residues. CDR3 protein: CASSGPWRQGFYEQYF. The CDR3 bases are TGCGCCAGCAGTGGACCCTGGAGGCAGGGATTCTACGAGCAGTACTTC.

In its sample, this clonotype was seen many times. CDR3 nucleotide sequence: TGCAGTGCTAGGTCGGAGGAGTTTAACTACGAGCAGTACTTC. Its protein is CSARSEEFNYEQYF. The chain couples TRBV20-1 to TRBJ2-7; D possibly corresponds to TRBD2 (5 bases). The ends were cut back, 3 bases at V and 3 bases at J, with 15 bases in the middle. The length of the CDR3 is 14 residues. Germline CDR1 is DFQATT and CDR2 is SNEGSKA (reference sequence).

The sample holds a few counts of this clonotype. The chain has TRBV7-8 and TRBJ2-1; a weak D match, TRBD2 (5 bases). Germline V gene sequence: CDR1 SGHVS, CDR2 FQNEAQ. Trimming pared 5 bases from V and 0 bases from J, leaving 17 bases between. The CDR3 is made up of 17 amino acids. In DNA, the CDR3 is TGTGCCAGCAGCCCTCGACTAAGCGCGAGCTCCTACAATGAGCAGTTCTTC. This translates into CASSPRLSASSYNEQFF.

At least ten counts were recorded for this clonotype. The V gene is TRBV6-4, the J gene TRBJ1-1, with unresolved D. This CDR3 comprises 14 residues. Germline V gene data show CDR1 as MRHNA and CDR2 as SNTAGT. Deletions cut 6 bases from V and 6 bases from J, with 17 bases between. Here the CDR3 reads CASSPSAWVPEAFF. CDR3 nucleotides: TGTGCCAGCAGCCCCTCGGCCTGGGTCCCTGAAGCTTTCTTT.

This clonotype was observed at least ten times. The chain couples TRBV5-1 to TRBJ2-1; D may correspond to TRBD1 or TRBD2 (6 bases each). The CDR3 runs to 16 residues. With 4 bases removed from V and 1 base from J, the gap between germline ends came to 15 bases. Per germline, CDR1 SGHRS and CDR2 YFSETQ. The CDR3 DNA reads TGCGCCAGCAGCCCCTCTCGGGGGCGGTCCTACAATGAGCAGTTCTTC. Translation: CASSPSRGRSYNEQFF.

This clonotype was observed a handful of times. This chain joins TRBV9 and TRBJ2-6; 9 bases are shared with TRBD2. The CDR3 is 17 residues long. The germline V gene has CDR1 SGDLS and CDR2 YYNGEE. With 3 bases clipped from V and 0 bases from J, the junction kept 4 bases outside the gene matches. CDR3 sequence: CASSARLAVSGANVLTF. CDR3 in DNA: TGTGCCAGCAGCGCCAGACTAGCGGTCTCTGGGGCCAACGTCCTGACTTTC.

In its sample, this clonotype was seen many times. The chain links TRBV4-1 to TRBJ2-7; D perhaps matches TRBD2 (6 bases). This CDR3 is 15 amino acids long. V lost 0 bases to trimming and J lost 0 bases, with 9 bases between them. Germline loops: CDR1 MGHRA, CDR2 YSYEKL. The CDR3 reads CASSQDPSDSYEQYF. CDR3 in DNA: TGCGCCAGCAGCCAAGACCCTAGCGACTCCTACGAGCAGTACTTC.

This clonotype was recorded at least ten times. The V gene is TRBV18, the J gene TRBJ2-5; D gene unclear. V was cut by 3 bases and J by 2 bases, with 10 bases left in between. This CDR3 is 14 amino acids long. The V gene's germline CDR1 is KGHSH and CDR2 LQKENI. The CDR3 protein is CASSPMDPQETQYF. As DNA, the CDR3 is TGTGCCAGCTCACCGATGGACCCTCAAGAGACCCAGTACTTC.

This clonotype was picked up a small number of times. The chain uses TRBV20-1 and TRBJ2-3; D is undetermined. V shed 3 bases and J shed 0 bases, with 16 bases lying between them. The CDR3 has 16 residues. In germline, CDR1 is DFQATT, CDR2 SNEGSKA (reference sequence). The CDR3 nucleotides read TGCAGTGCTAGTTTTGAGAGCACCGAAAGCACAGATACGCAGTATTTT. Encoded protein: CSASFESTESTDTQYF.

Note on this clonotype: This CDR3 fails to terminate in the conserved phenylalanine or tryptophan, so it likely reflects a read error. The chain has TRBV20-1 and TRBJ1-5; D perhaps matches TRBD1 (5 bases). The V and J ends lost 3 bases and 7 bases respectively, with 16 bases between them. CDR1 is DFQATT and CDR2 is SNEGSKA in the germline V gene (reference sequence). The CDR3 spans 14 residues. This CDR3 reads CSASGAGGKQPQHL. The CDR3 DNA is TGCAGTGCTAGTGGGGCAGGCGGGAAACAGCCCCAGCATCTT.

This clonotype was detected many times. The chain links TRBV29-1 to TRBJ2-2; D call uncertain. The CDR3 consists of 12 residues. Germline V gene data show CDR1 as SQVTM and CDR2 as ANQGSEA. The germline V and J ends were trimmed by 6 bases and 7 bases, with 12 bases remaining between them. CDR3 sequence reads: CSVDENVGELFF. CDR3 DNA: TGCAGCGTGGACGAGAATGTCGGGGAGCTGTTTTTT.

Only a few counts were recorded for this clonotype. J is TRBJ2-1 and V is TRBV7-3; possible D gene TRBD1, 5 bases. This CDR3 region has 22 residues. Germline V gene sequence: CDR1 SGHTA, CDR2 FQGTGA. V lost 0 bases to trimming and J lost 0 bases, with 27 bases between them. This CDR3 is CASSLTGEARVISVGSYNEQFF. In DNA, the CDR3 is TGTGCCAGCAGCTTAACAGGGGAAGCCAGGGTCATCTCGGTGGGCTCCTACAATGAGCAGTTCTTC. The full variable domain, its missing parts supplied by reference TRBV7-3 and TRBJ2-1, is GAGVSQTPSNKVTEKGKYVELRCDPISGHTALYWYRQSLGQGPEFLIYFQGTGAADDSGLPNDRFFAVRPEGSVSTLKIQRTERGDSAVYLCASSLTGEARVISVGSYNEQFFGPGTRLTVL.

This clonotype was counted a few times. The chain employs TRBV5-1 and TRBJ2-2, with TRBD2 identical over 8 bases. The J segment lost 1 base and the V segment lost 3 bases, leaving 5 bases of the junction unmatched. The CDR3 extends over 16 amino acids. The germline CDR1 and CDR2 sequences are SGHRS and YFSETQ. The CDR3 here is CASSSRLAGNTGELFF. The CDR3 DNA follows: TGCGCCAGCAGCTCACGGCTAGCGGGGAACACCGGGGAGCTGTTTTTT.

This clonotype was detected a few times. V is TRBV19 and J is TRBJ2-3; 10 nucleotides line up with TRBD1. The trim removed 3 bases at V and 5 bases at J, leaving 5 bases unmatched. The CDR3 has 15 amino acids. Germline CDR1 and CDR2: LNHDA and SQIVND (reference sequence). CDR3 region: CASSMPGQGKDTQYF. The CDR3 DNA reads as TGTGCCAGTAGTATGCCGGGACAGGGGAAAGATACGCAGTATTTT.

This rearrangement joins TRBV2 to TRBJ2-5; 11 nucleotides align to TRBD2. The germline V gene encodes CDR1 SNHLY and CDR2 FYNNEI. The CDR3 loop spans 14 amino acids. With 11 bases clipped from V and 5 bases from J, the junction kept 10 bases outside the gene matches. CDR3 residues: CAGLTSGSVETQYF. DNA for the CDR3: TGTGCCGGACTTACTAGCGGGAGCGTTGAGACCCAGTACTTC.

This clonotype appeared many times. The chain links TRBV20-1 to TRBJ1-2; D perhaps matches TRBD1 (5 bases). Germline CDR1 DFQATT, CDR2 SNEGSKA (reference sequence). V shed 2 bases and J shed 1 base, with 11 bases lying between them. The CDR3 spans 14 residues. CDR3 DNA sequence: TGCAGTGCTAGAAAGCAGGGTATTAACTATGGCTACACCTTC. Residues: CSARKQGINYGYTF.

The V and J genes are TRBV20-1 and TRBJ2-7; D might be TRBD2 (5 bases). The CDR3 covers 15 residues. The V end lost 0 bases, the J end lost 2 bases, and 14 bases lay between the germline ends. Germline V gene data show CDR1 as DFQATT and CDR2 as SNEGSKA (reference sequence). The CDR3 DNA reads as TGCAGTGCTAGAGATACTTCGGGGATCCCCTACGAGCAGTACTTC. Encoded protein: CSARDTSGIPYEQYF.

V usage is TRBV29-1 and J usage is TRBJ2-5; 7 bases agree with TRBD2. The CDR3 spans 17 residues. V was clipped by 1 base and J by 1 base; unmatched bases: 12. The germline V gene has CDR1 SQVTM and CDR2 ANQGSEA. The CDR3 nucleotides read TGCAGCGTTGAAGTGGGGGGGACTCGGGTAATCCAAGAGACCCAGTACTTC. It translates to CSVEVGGTRVIQETQYF.